Reported below is one T cell receptor (beta chain). Antigen: not known. The data were obtained in a study of cytomegalovirus exposure and HLA in healthy donors. Findings and limits, study-wide: The study flagged roughly 160 TCR beta chains as cytomegalovirus-associated.

CDR3 length equals 12 residues. Germline loops: CDR1 PRHDT, CDR2 FYEKMQ (reference sequence). With 7 bases removed from V and 7 bases from J, the gap between germline ends came to 11 bases. With 60 Vbeta and 13 Jbeta primers, the PCR was carried out. Sequencing used immunoSEQ multiplex PCR; TCRdb keeps in-frame clones, though not all of them. The sample has about 120,000 clones; over 75% are singletons. This rearrangement joins TRBV13 to TRBJ2-1; D gene unclear. The sequenced sample consisted of PBMCs. The clonotype comes from a woman aged 18 to 35 in good health and CMV-seronegative. Here the CDR3 DNA reads TGTGCCAGCAAGCAGGAACCTAATGAGCAGTTCTTC. Encoded protein: CASKQEPNEQFF.